The rows below give T cell receptor beta chains drawn from one sample of a study of blood T cell repertoires in COVID-19. The table came from immunoSEQ multiplex PCR; TCRdb's copy has only in-frame clones and leaves some out. Among about 200,000 clones listed, 85% were seen once. Specimen: peripheral blood. These receptors were obtained from a woman of 80 years or more with acute or convalescent COVID-19. The CDR3 runs from the conserved cysteine through the conserved F or W. The order of the fields is V gene, clone size, D gene, J gene, CDR3 protein, CDR3 DNA. D genes are given only for firm matches. Size values are once, few and many counts, or a class for expanded clones, and some rows have none.

V gene: TRBV28; clone size: NA; D gene: NA; J gene: TRBJ1-1; CDR3 protein: CATYRNLANTEAFF; CDR3 DNA: TGTGCCACCTACAGGAACCTCGCCAACACTGAAGCTTTCTTT
V gene: TRBV6-5; clone size: NA; D gene: TRBD2; J gene: TRBJ2-1; CDR3 protein: CASRPAGRDEQFF; CDR3 DNA: TGTGCCAGCAGGCCCGCCGGGAGGGATGAGCAGTTCTTC
V gene: TRBV29-1; clone size: NA; D gene: NA; J gene: TRBJ2-1; CDR3 protein: CSVRPVYNEQFF; CDR3 DNA: TGCAGCGTTCGTCCCGTCTACAATGAGCAGTTCTTC
V gene: TRBV19; clone size: NA; D gene: NA; J gene: TRBJ2-7; CDR3 protein: CATSPVGSSYEQYF; CDR3 DNA: TGTGCCACCTCTCCTGTGGGGAGCTCCTACGAGCAGTACTTC
V gene: TRBV27; clone size: NA; D gene: TRBD1; J gene: TRBJ1-2; CDR3 protein: CASSPRGQLSYGYTF; CDR3 DNA: TGTGCCAGCAGCCCAAGGGGACAGCTAAGTTATGGCTACACCTTC
V gene: TRBV7-9; clone size: NA; D gene: TRBD1; J gene: TRBJ2-1; CDR3 protein: CASSQPRRQGVNEQFF; CDR3 DNA: TGTGCCAGCAGCCAACCGCGACGACAGGGGGTGAATGAGCAGTTCTTC
V gene: TRBV6-5; clone size: NA; D gene: NA; J gene: TRBJ1-2; CDR3 protein: CASSRGEGYTF; CDR3 DNA: TGTGCCAGCAGCAGGGGAGAAGGCTACACCTTC
V gene: TRBV6-1; clone size: once; D gene: NA; J gene: TRBJ1-2; CDR3 protein: CASSEATYGYTF; CDR3 DNA: TGTGCCAGCAGTGAAGCGACTTATGGCTACACCTTC
V gene: TRBV6-1; clone size: NA; D gene: TRBD1; J gene: TRBJ2-7; CDR3 protein: CASSETGGSNYEQYF; CDR3 DNA: TGTGCCAGCAGTGAAACAGGGGGCTCAAACTACGAGCAGTACTTC
V gene: TRBV13; clone size: NA; D gene: TRBD1; J gene: TRBJ2-2; CDR3 protein: CASSPQIGQGRITGELFF; CDR3 DNA: TGTGCCAGCAGCCCACAAATTGGACAGGGGAGAATCACCGGGGAGCTGTTTTTT
V gene: TRBV3-1/TRBV3-2; clone size: NA; D gene: TRBD1; J gene: TRBJ1-2; CDR3 protein: CASLLQGAGGYTF; CDR3 DNA: TGTGCCAGCCTTCTACAGGGGGCGGGAGGCTACACCTTC
V gene: TRBV7-2; clone size: NA; D gene: TRBD1; J gene: TRBJ2-4; CDR3 protein: CASSAIGTGGGGVKNIQYF; CDR3 DNA: TGTGCCAGCAGCGCCATCGGGACAGGGGGCGGGGGTGTAAAAAACATTCAGTACTTC
V gene: TRBV10-3; clone size: NA; D gene: NA; J gene: TRBJ1-6; CDR3 protein: CAIRGTYNSPLHF; CDR3 DNA: TGTGCCATCAGGGGCACCTATAATTCACCCCTCCACTTT
V gene: TRBV6-1; clone size: NA; D gene: TRBD1; J gene: TRBJ1-5; CDR3 protein: CASSEADRGQPQHF; CDR3 DNA: TGTGCCAGCAGTGAGGCTGACAGGGGTCAGCCCCAGCATTTT
V gene: TRBV12-5; clone size: NA; D gene: NA; J gene: TRBJ1-3; CDR3 protein: CASGLVKKGLSSGNTIYF; CDR3 DNA: TGTGCTAGTGGTTTGGTAAAGAAGGGACTGTCCTCTGGAAACACCATATATTTT
V gene: TRBV5-1; clone size: NA; D gene: NA; J gene: TRBJ1-5; CDR3 protein: CASSPGASNQPQHF; CDR3 DNA: TGCGCCAGCAGCCCAGGGGCTAGCAATCAGCCCCAGCATTTT
V gene: TRBV6-5; clone size: NA; D gene: TRBD1; J gene: TRBJ2-7; CDR3 protein: CASSHRDRGIYEQYF; CDR3 DNA: TGTGCCAGCAGTCACCGGGACAGGGGGATCTACGAGCAGTACTTC
V gene: TRBV7-2; clone size: NA; D gene: TRBD1; J gene: TRBJ1-2; CDR3 protein: CASSLVVGQNYGYTF; CDR3 DNA: TGTGCCAGCAGCTTAGTAGTGGGACAGAACTATGGCTACACCTTC
V gene: TRBV4-1; clone size: NA; D gene: NA; J gene: TRBJ1-1; CDR3 protein: CASSSGLNTEAFF; CDR3 DNA: TGCGCCAGCAGTTCAGGGTTGAACACTGAAGCTTTCTTT
V gene: TRBV4-3; clone size: NA; D gene: NA; J gene: TRBJ2-1; CDR3 protein: CASSQETRTTFLFF; CDR3 DNA: TGCGCCAGCAGCCAAGAAACCCGGACTACGTTCCTGTTCTTC
V gene: TRBV10-2; clone size: NA; D gene: NA; J gene: TRBJ1-4; CDR3 protein: CASWDSAGGEKLFF; CDR3 DNA: TGCGCCAGCTGGGACTCCGCAGGAGGGGAAAAACTGTTTTTT
V gene: TRBV9; clone size: NA; D gene: NA; J gene: TRBJ2-1; CDR3 protein: CASSVDGGHEQFF; CDR3 DNA: TGTGCCAGCAGCGTAGATGGGGGCCATGAGCAGTTCTTC
V gene: TRBV5-4; clone size: NA; D gene: NA; J gene: TRBJ2-1; CDR3 protein: CASSPGGGDNEQFF; CDR3 DNA: TGTGCCAGCAGCCCGGGAGGGGGCGACAATGAGCAGTTCTTC
V gene: TRBV6-5; clone size: once; D gene: NA; J gene: TRBJ1-2; CDR3 protein: CASSYSPEGTRGYTF; CDR3 DNA: TGTGCCAGCAGTTATTCCCCGGAGGGAACGCGGGGCTACACCTTC
V gene: TRBV23-1; clone size: NA; D gene: NA; J gene: TRBJ1-1; CDR3 protein: CAINDNREAFF; CDR3 DNA: TGCGCCATCAACGATAACCGGGAAGCTTTCTTT
V gene: TRBV6-5; clone size: NA; D gene: NA; J gene: TRBJ1-1; CDR3 protein: CASSPRHHTEAFF; CDR3 DNA: TGTGCCAGCAGTCCCCGACACCACACTGAAGCTTTCTTT
V gene: TRBV19; clone size: NA; D gene: NA; J gene: TRBJ2-1; CDR3 protein: CASSIAPGEQFF; CDR3 DNA: TGTGCCAGTAGTATCGCCCCGGGGGAGCAGTTCTTC
V gene: TRBV7-6; clone size: NA; D gene: NA; J gene: TRBJ1-5; CDR3 protein: CASSLRGGNQPQHF; CDR3 DNA: TGTGCCAGCAGCTTAAGGGGTGGCAATCAGCCCCAGCATTTT
V gene: TRBV11-2; clone size: NA; D gene: TRBD1; J gene: TRBJ1-5; CDR3 protein: CASSFGTGRVQPQHF; CDR3 DNA: TGTGCCAGCAGCTTTGGGACAGGGAGGGTTCAGCCCCAGCATTTT
V gene: TRBV28; clone size: NA; D gene: NA; J gene: TRBJ2-2; CDR3 protein: CASGTGIPGELFF; CDR3 DNA: TGTGCCAGCGGAACAGGGATTCCCGGGGAGCTGTTTTTT
V gene: TRBV12-3/TRBV12-4; clone size: NA; D gene: NA; J gene: TRBJ2-7; CDR3 protein: CASRSDGGEQYF; CDR3 DNA: TGTGCCAGCAGATCGGACGGAGGGGAGCAGTACTTC
V gene: TRBV25-1; clone size: NA; D gene: TRBD1; J gene: TRBJ2-2; CDR3 protein: CASSENRGTGELFF; CDR3 DNA: TGTGCCAGCAGTGAAAACAGGGGGACCGGGGAGCTGTTTTTT
V gene: TRBV19; clone size: NA; D gene: NA; J gene: TRBJ1-6; CDR3 protein: CASSIDRYSNNSPLHF; CDR3 DNA: TGTGCCAGTAGTATAGATCGGTACAGCAATAATTCACCCCTCCACTTT
V gene: TRBV5-4; clone size: NA; D gene: TRBD1; J gene: TRBJ2-7; CDR3 protein: CASSGGQGYEQYF; CDR3 DNA: TGTGCCAGCAGCGGGGGACAGGGGTACGAGCAGTACTTC
V gene: TRBV7-3; clone size: NA; D gene: NA; J gene: TRBJ1-1; CDR3 protein: CASSLRENTEAFF; CDR3 DNA: TGTGCCAGCAGCTTAAGAGAGAACACTGAAGCTTTCTTT
V gene: TRBV30; clone size: NA; D gene: NA; J gene: TRBJ1-5; CDR3 protein: CAWSGGENQPQHF; CDR3 DNA: TGTGCCTGGAGTGGCGGGGAGAATCAGCCCCAGCATTTT
V gene: TRBV10-3; clone size: NA; D gene: TRBD2; J gene: TRBJ2-3; CDR3 protein: CAISPGTSGSTDTQYF; CDR3 DNA: TGTGCCATCAGTCCCGGGACTAGCGGTAGCACAGATACGCAGTATTTT
V gene: TRBV2; clone size: NA; D gene: TRBD2; J gene: TRBJ2-7; CDR3 protein: CATSVDAGAYEQYF; CDR3 DNA: TGTGCTACCAGCGTAGATGCGGGAGCCTACGAGCAGTACTTC
V gene: TRBV5-6; clone size: NA; D gene: TRBD1; J gene: TRBJ1-1; CDR3 protein: CASSWDRVNTEAFF; CDR3 DNA: TGTGCCAGCAGCTGGGACAGGGTGAACACTGAAGCTTTCTTT
V gene: TRBV2; clone size: NA; D gene: NA; J gene: TRBJ1-5; CDR3 protein: CASCLWAPHNQPQHF; CDR3 DNA: TGTGCCAGCTGTCTCTGGGCACCCCACAATCAGCCCCAGCATTTT